This TCR beta chain is from a study of monozygotic twins with cystic fibrosis. Study background: Around 3 micrograms of fragmented DNA underwent around 14 PCR cycles for library preparation.

Concerning this clone itself: Its specificity is not known.

Findings of the study overall: Median Simpson clonality of 0.0095 suggested naive T cells predominated. Nucleotide-identical clonotype sharing was significantly higher within monozygotic CF twin pairs than between unrelated CF individuals. Co-twins had the most similar V usage for 13 of 16 pairs, J for 8.

CDR1 SGHNT and CDR2 YENEEA come from the germline V gene. The CDR3 totals 18 residues. The V and J ends lost 0 bases and 8 bases respectively, with 22 bases between them. Here immunoSEQ multiplex PCR was the method, and the copy in TCRdb shows in-frame clones only, minus some. The sample includes around 20,000 clones, approximately 87% of them seen just once. The chain couples TRBV11-3 to TRBJ1-4, with D hard to call. The clonotype was recovered from a woman in her 30s with cystic fibrosis. The sequencing sample was made of blood. Written as DNA, the CDR3 is TGTGCCAGCAGCTTAGATAACTTATGTTTGGGAATCGGGGAAAAACTGTTTTTT. Protein sequence: CASSLDNLCLGIGEKLFF.